A selection of T cell receptor beta chains follows, all from one sample in a study of PD-L1 blockade in urothelial cancer. The repertoire was sequenced with immunoSEQ multiplex PCR; TCRdb's copy has only in-frame clones and lacks some. The profile shows some 51,000 clones, 88% of them singletons. Sequenced here: PBMCs, sampled around atezolizumab (anti-PD-L1) treatment. The receptor source for this set is a man in his 60s with urothelial cancer. CDR3s include the opening cysteine and the closing phenylalanine or tryptophan. D genes are given only for firm matches. Rows may omit the clone size; those that give it use once, few, many or a size class.

j_gene: TRBJ2-2; d_gene: TRBD2; v_gene: TRBV29-1; abundance: .; CDR3aa: CSAWTSGGVNTGELFF; CDR3nt: TGCAGCGCCTGGACTAGCGGGGGGGTGAACACCGGGGAGCTGTTTTTT
j_gene: TRBJ2-7; d_gene: TRBD1; v_gene: TRBV5-1; abundance: .; CDR3aa: CASSLMGQGQYEQYF; CDR3nt: TGCGCCAGCAGCTTGATGGGACAGGGGCAATACGAGCAGTACTTC
j_gene: TRBJ1-5; d_gene: TRBD1; v_gene: TRBV28; abundance: .; CDR3aa: CASSFSQGIGNNQPQHF; CDR3nt: TGTGCCAGCAGTTTCTCACAGGGGATAGGAAACAATCAGCCCCAGCATTTT
j_gene: TRBJ1-1; d_gene: TRBD1; v_gene: TRBV5-4; abundance: .; CDR3aa: CASSPGGAMATEAFF; CDR3nt: TGTGCCAGCAGCCCAGGGGGTGCAATGGCCACTGAAGCTTTCTTT
j_gene: TRBJ2-1; d_gene: TRBD1; v_gene: TRBV5-1; abundance: .; CDR3aa: CASSLEGRTGDNEQFF; CDR3nt: TGCGCCAGCAGCTTGGAGGGGCGGACAGGGGACAATGAGCAGTTCTTC
j_gene: TRBJ2-3; d_gene: .; v_gene: TRBV19; abundance: .; CDR3aa: CASSNRVTDTQYF; CDR3nt: TGTGCCAGTAGCAACAGGGTAACAGATACGCAGTATTTT
j_gene: TRBJ2-7; d_gene: TRBD2; v_gene: TRBV4-1; abundance: few; CDR3aa: CASSRELAGGYEQYF; CDR3nt: TGCGCCAGCAGCCGAGAACTAGCGGGAGGATACGAGCAGTACTTC
j_gene: TRBJ2-4; d_gene: TRBD2; v_gene: TRBV15; abundance: .; CDR3aa: CATSRDGEGLVQYF; CDR3nt: TGTGCCACCAGCAGAGATGGGGAGGGGCTCGTCCAGTACTTC
j_gene: TRBJ1-1; d_gene: TRBD1; v_gene: TRBV5-1; abundance: .; CDR3aa: CASRGQEQGFAEAFF; CDR3nt: TGCGCCAGCAGGGGCCAGGAACAGGGGTTCGCTGAAGCTTTCTTT
j_gene: TRBJ2-7; d_gene: TRBD2; v_gene: TRBV2; abundance: .; CDR3aa: CASSVTGTREYEQYF; CDR3nt: TGTGCCAGCAGCGTAACCGGGACTAGAGAATACGAGCAGTACTTC
j_gene: TRBJ2-7; d_gene: TRBD2; v_gene: TRBV5-1; abundance: once; CDR3aa: CASSSGAGAYEQYF; CDR3nt: TGCGCCAGCAGCTCAGGAGCGGGAGCCTACGAGCAGTACTTC
j_gene: TRBJ2-7; d_gene: .; v_gene: TRBV5-4; abundance: .; CDR3aa: CASSLGGGSRNEQYF; CDR3nt: TGTGCCAGCAGCTTGGGTGGAGGTTCCAGGAACGAGCAGTACTTC
j_gene: TRBJ2-4; d_gene: .; v_gene: TRBV7-2; abundance: .; CDR3aa: CASSPETTLKNIQYF; CDR3nt: TGTGCCAGCAGCCCGGAAACGACTCTCAAAAACATTCAGTACTTC
j_gene: TRBJ2-3; d_gene: .; v_gene: TRBV15; abundance: .; CDR3aa: CATSREVGDTQYF; CDR3nt: TGTGCCACCAGCAGAGAGGTCGGAGATACGCAGTATTTT
j_gene: TRBJ2-3; d_gene: TRBD1; v_gene: TRBV7-2; abundance: once; CDR3aa: CASSLAPTGGISTNTDTQYF; CDR3nt: TGTGCCAGCAGCTTAGCGCCAACAGGGGGCATTTCCACGAACACAGATACGCAGTATTTT
j_gene: TRBJ1-5; d_gene: .; v_gene: TRBV7-8; abundance: .; CDR3aa: CASSLVRGLGQPQHF; CDR3nt: TGTGCCAGCAGCTTAGTACGGGGACTAGGTCAGCCCCAGCATTTT